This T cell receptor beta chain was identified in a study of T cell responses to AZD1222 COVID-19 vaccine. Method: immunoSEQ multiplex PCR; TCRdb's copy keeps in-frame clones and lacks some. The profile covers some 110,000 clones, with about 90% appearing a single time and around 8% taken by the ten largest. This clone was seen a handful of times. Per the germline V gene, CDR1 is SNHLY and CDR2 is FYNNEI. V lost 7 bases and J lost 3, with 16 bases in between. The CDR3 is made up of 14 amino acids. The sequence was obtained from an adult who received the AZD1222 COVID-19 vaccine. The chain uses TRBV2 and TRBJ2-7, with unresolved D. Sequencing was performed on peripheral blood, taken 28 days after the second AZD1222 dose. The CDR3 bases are TGTGCCAGCAATCAGGTGGCAGAGAGCTACGAGCAGTACTTC. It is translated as CASNQVAESYEQYF.